The text below deals with one T cell receptor (beta chain). It lacks a known antigen. Per-base quality was not reported, and no clone a single base away is much larger than it. The CDR3 runs 13 residues from the cysteine to the phenylalanine. Only the CDR3 DNA is retained, 39 bases long and in frame from the first base. Per the germline V gene, SNHLY is the CDR1 and FYNNEI is the CDR2. Ends trimmed: V by 7 bases, J by 3 bases; bases unmatched to a gene: 3. The cohort was made up of 500 to 850 healthy bone marrow donors. All cohort members were sampled while nominally healthy, although unrecorded immune exposures were likely present. The donor tested CMV seropositive and was one of the 289 seropositive cohort members. A peripheral blood sample was provided by each donor, and peripheral blood mononuclear cells were used for TCR beta sequencing. The Qiagen DNeasy Blood Extraction Kit was used to extract genomic DNA from the blood cell samples.

The record originates from a study of cytomegalovirus exposure and HLA in healthy donors (dated by TCRdb to about 2017). About the investigation overall: In an earlier analysis of around 540 of the donors, under 300 Gb of sequence data and some 120 million unique TCR beta sequences from roughly 190 million T cells were reported. A later genetic analysis used genome-wide SNP genotypes for about 60% of the 666 donors, treating that subset as a discovery cohort. Roughly 5 DR-DQ haplotypes were handled as single units for association and clustering, since linkage in the cohort was strong. An earlier analysis of around 640 of the donors used high-throughput TCR beta sequencing to judge whether each TCR beta V gene segment behaved as functional or pseudogenic. Alongside the repertoire data, information on donor age, sex, ethnicity and CMV serostatus was compiled. Both class I and class II loci were covered by HLA typing, at four-digit resolution. High-throughput TCR immunosequencing, statistical association of individual TCRs with disease status, and machine learning were combined to predict cytomegalovirus infection status. Of the 300 to 500 genotyped donors, 75% to 85% were placed in the genetic ancestry cluster associated with self-reported Caucasian donors. The T cell repertoires of 666 subjects were profiled by immunosequencing and related to cytomegalovirus serostatus. In the later analysis, no new phenotypic data were used to find candidate immune exposures; instead, reliance was placed on TCR beta sequences and their occurrence across donors. The aim of the study was to test whether cataloging public T cell receptors could identify signatures of past pathogen exposure. Besides the first cohort of roughly 660 subjects, a separate validation cohort made up of roughly 130 different subjects was used. An early release covering around 630 HLA-typed donors comprised roughly 300 gigabases of sequencing data and about 90 million unique TCR sequences. Every discovery cohort repertoire had been produced on one sequencing platform. A later analysis re-examined previously published TCR beta repertoires from 600 to 700 donors and added high-resolution HLA genotyping to investigate patterns of TCR occurrence. Typing coverage differed by locus: A, B, C, DRB1 and DQB1 were typed in about 629-630 donors, DQA1 in around 500, DPA1 in 600 to 610, and DPB1 in around 490. Among roughly 370 genotyped donors of the cohort, an average of 235,054 unique TCR beta nucleotide sequences were sequenced per donor, about a sixth of them non-productive.

Library preparation was by the immunoSEQ multiplex PCR assay. For the multiplex PCR, a mixture combining 60 forward primers for TCR Vbeta segments and 13 reverse primers for TCR Jbeta segments was used. A multiplex PCR assay on genomic DNA amplified the CDR3 region of rearranged TCR beta genes. Amplified TCR beta libraries were sequenced as 87-base-pair reads on the Illumina HiSeq System. Processing in the source paper ran as follows. A later analysis counted tens of millions of unique TCR beta chains across the 500 to 850 repertoires, and approximately 11 million of these chains were shared by at least two donors. To remove PCR and sequencing errors, raw reads were error-corrected and collapsed into unique sequences using a nearest-neighbor algorithm that merged closely related sequences. CDR3 sequences were aligned to IMGT reference sequences to assign V, D and J gene segments. For a sequence to be retained, a match of at least six nucleotides was required to both a V gene segment and a J gene segment. A rearrangement was called productive if the CDR3 had no stop codons and remained in frame with V and J, and every other rearrangement was called non-productive. CDR3 was defined by IMGT convention, running from the second conserved V-encoded cysteine to the conserved J-encoded phenylalanine. The earlier analysis of about 560 of the donors excluded any sequence lacking an unambiguous match to a single V gene segment. An earlier analysis of a few hundred of the donors called V segments functional above 56.7% productive rearrangements and segregating when the between-donor standard deviation exceeded 5%. A statistical classification framework was built for diagnosing cytomegalovirus status from the catalog of TCR beta chain sequences. In a later analysis, TCR nucleotide sequences were compared against IMGT/GENE-DB human TR gene sequences so that V and J genes could be assigned. In a later analysis, CDR3 sequences and most-parsimonious VDJ recombination scenarios were assigned using the TCRdist pipeline. A later analysis defined each TCR beta chain by its CDR3 amino acid sequence plus V-gene family, and excluded reads lacking a unique V-gene family. A later analysis removed several hundred highly shared, low-generation-probability nucleotide sequences to deal with suspected cross-contamination and a sequencing artifact. A later analysis calculated a clonal expansion index for each public chain from normalized within-repertoire ranks of inferred template counts. A later analysis computed generation probabilities with a VDJ recombination model fitted to out-of-frame rearrangements, and checked the results against IGoR. In a later analysis, TCR-TCR, TCR-HLA and TCR-CMV co-occurrence was scored with hypergeometric tests, and a repertoire-size bias correction was applied to TCR pairs. In a later analysis, false discovery rates were estimated by permuting HLA or CMV assignments 20 times. A later analysis grouped co-occurring TCRs with DBSCAN, adding TCRdist sequence similarity when clustering within HLA-allele-positive subsets. For co-occurrence clustering, repertoires with fewer than 30,000 or more than 120,000 public chains were excluded, along with a handful of repertoires with anomalous nucleotide sharing. Imported from immuneACCESS, the table was reduced by TCRdb to in-frame sequences with V and J called. These copies leave out some clones; in studies compared against another copy, an unresolved V gene accounts for under half, and the cause of the remainder is not known. The DNA gave D and trimming, while V, J and clone size come from that table. Here the sample has about 160,000 clones; 79% occur a single time. The ten largest clones take up roughly 6% of the sample.

What the work shows at the level of the full study, not this receptor alone: A few of the identified cytomegalovirus-associated TCR beta chains were confirmed in vitro to be specific for cytomegalovirus antigens. According to a later analysis, most CMV-associated TCR beta chains appeared to be HLA-restricted, and the HLA associations seemed to be driven largely by CMV exposure. Specific HLA alleles were associated with 15,000 to 20,000 TCR beta sequences at a false discovery rate of 0.05 in a later analysis. Only TCR beta chains were sequenced in this cohort, and the absence of alpha or paired-chain data limited detectable features. The only immune exposure information available for the cohort was CMV serostatus. The study gave a list of 150 to 200 TCR beta chains associated with cytomegalovirus. Correlated functional status among segregating V segments might reflect linkage disequilibrium, but an unknown experimental factor could not be ruled out. A group of highly shared sequence variants was considered likely to be a technical artifact of the sequencing pipeline. Presence/absence analyses assumed roughly uniform sequencing depth across donors, an assumption that may not hold. Because counts were too low, seventeen rarely observed V segments, including chromosome 9 orphons, were left out of the earlier analysis of some 640 of the donors. Cytomegalovirus status was reported to be diagnosed by the classifier with high specificity and sensitivity in both the original and validation cohorts. A later analysis found that HLA-associated TCR beta chains were more clonally expanded and had lower generation probabilities than equally common non-associated chains. When HLA alleles, especially DR and DQ, strongly co-occurred, TCR associations were difficult to assign to individual alleles. In an earlier analysis of approximately 590 of the donors, most TCR beta V segments appeared in productive rearrangements about 87% or about 30% of the time, broadly matching IMGT annotations. Because some donors lacked HLA typing at each locus, the association tests relied only on the typed subset. According to the authors, the approach could potentially be generalized to other disease states and immunological phenotypes. Compared with the roughly 710-donor mean, donors in an Asian-associated ancestry cluster had fewer N-insertions in productive TCRs, according to a later genetic analysis. A later analysis reported that several top co-occurrence clusters appeared linked to parvovirus B19, influenza, CMV and Epstein-Barr virus. In a later analysis, the rate of TCR association differed among HLA loci, with DRB1 alleles having the most associated TCRs and HLA-C alleles having the fewest. While some public TCRs were present in many individuals, most TCR sequences turned up only very rarely across donors. A further reported finding was that TCR beta sequences accurately predicted the HLA-A and HLA-B alleles for most subjects in the first cohort. An association between a missense DCLRE1C variant and V-gene and J-gene trimming of TCR beta chains was found in a later genetic analysis and replicated in an independent cohort. Some IMGT-functional V segments, including TRBV6-2 and TRBV6-3, could not be distinguished by the 87-base-pair reads and were therefore excluded.

The clonotype was recovered from a man aged 50-60 years in good health and CMV-seropositive. Sequencing was carried out using PBMCs. Recombination linked TRBV2 to TRBJ2-5; 9 bases in the junction line up with TRBD1. The CDR3 sequence is CASNRDREETQYF. The DNA sequence is TGTGCCAGCAACCGGGACAGGGAAGAGACCCAGTACTTC.